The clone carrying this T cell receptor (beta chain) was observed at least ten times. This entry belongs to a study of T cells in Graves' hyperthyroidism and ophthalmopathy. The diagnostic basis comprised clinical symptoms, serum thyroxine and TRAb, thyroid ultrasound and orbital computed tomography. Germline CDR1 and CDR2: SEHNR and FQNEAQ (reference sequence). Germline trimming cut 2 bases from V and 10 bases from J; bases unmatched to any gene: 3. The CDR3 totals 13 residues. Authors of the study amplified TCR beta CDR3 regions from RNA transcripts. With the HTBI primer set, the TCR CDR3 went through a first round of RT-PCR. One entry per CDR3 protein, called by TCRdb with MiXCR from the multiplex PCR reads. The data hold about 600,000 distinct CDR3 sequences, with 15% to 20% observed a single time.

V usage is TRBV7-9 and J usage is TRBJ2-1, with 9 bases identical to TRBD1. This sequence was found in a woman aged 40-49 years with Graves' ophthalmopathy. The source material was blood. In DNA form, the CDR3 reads TGTGCCAGCAGCTTATACAGGGGGCAGGAGCAGTTCTTC. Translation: CASSLYRGQEQFF.